This T cell receptor beta chain was sequenced in a study of shared T cell receptors in the human thymus. Using immunoSEQ multiplex PCR, the repertoire was profiled, and TCRdb retains in-frame clones only, with some absent. Altogether about 660,000 clones are present, 70% to 90% being singletons, with the ten largest covering 0.0085% to 0.012%. These records were also assigned to another study, of human thymus T cells. That study reports: From resections taken during corrective heart surgery, the thymus tissue was obtained. Both thymic and peripheral blood repertoires showed apparently biased V and J usage.

Sequencing was done on a sample of thymocytes. This TCR derives from a boy in the first two years of life with a congenital heart defect.

The CDR3 nucleotides are TGTGCCACCAGCAGAGAACCGAACAGGGAGAGCCGCGAGCAGTACTTC. Translation: CATSREPNRESREQYF. V and J are TRBV15 and TRBJ2-7, with D possibly being TRBD1 (6 bases). With 0 bases removed from V and 6 bases from J, the gap between germline ends came to 18 bases. CDR3 length: 16 amino acids. Germline-derived CDR1 and CDR2 are LNHNV and YYDKDF (reference sequence).